This TCR beta chain was retrieved from a study of T-cell memory formation after mild COVID-19. V was trimmed by 6 bases and J by 2 bases, leaving 16 bases between them. The CDR3 totals 14 residues. The germline V gene has CDR1 DFQATT and CDR2 SNEGSKA (reference sequence). TCRdb re-called the 5' RACE reads with MiXCR, one entry per CDR3 protein. Found here are under 200,000 distinct CDR3 sequences, about 9.9% of them singletons; the top ten hold about 3.8%. The chain recombines TRBV20-1 with TRBJ1-1; TRBD1 might be the D (6 bases). This TCR was sampled from a man in his late teens or twenties who had mild COVID-19 (a few samples of this study predate the infection). Cell type and time point are not known. The source material was PBMCs or a T cell subset sorted from them (not recorded which). Written as DNA, the CDR3 is TGCAGTGCCAGGCGAGGACAGCTTAACACTGAAGCTTTCTTT. Amino acids: CSARRGQLNTEAFF.